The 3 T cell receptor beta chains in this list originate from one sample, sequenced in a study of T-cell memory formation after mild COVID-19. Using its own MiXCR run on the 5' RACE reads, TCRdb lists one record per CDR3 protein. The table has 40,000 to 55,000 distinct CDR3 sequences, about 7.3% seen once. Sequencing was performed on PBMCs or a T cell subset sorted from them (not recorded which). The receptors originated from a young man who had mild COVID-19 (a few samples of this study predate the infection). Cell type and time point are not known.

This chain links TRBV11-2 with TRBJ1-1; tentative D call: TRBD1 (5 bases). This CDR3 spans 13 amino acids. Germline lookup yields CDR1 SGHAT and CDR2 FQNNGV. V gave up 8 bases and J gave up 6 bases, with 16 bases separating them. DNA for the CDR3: TGTGCCAGCTTAAGAGACGTCAGGGCTGAAGCTTTCTTT. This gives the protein CASLRDVRAEAFF.

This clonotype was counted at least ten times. The CDR3, as DNA: TGTGCCACCAGTGATCTCCCGGACAGGAGGAGCACAGATACGCAGTATTTT. Protein sequence: CATSDLPDRRSTDTQYF. The J gene is TRBJ2-3, the V gene TRBV24-1; 7 nucleotides line up with TRBD1. The CDR3 runs to 17 residues. Trimming removed 3 bases from V and 0 bases from J; junction bases left unmatched: 8. Germline CDR1 and CDR2: KGHDR and SFDVKD.

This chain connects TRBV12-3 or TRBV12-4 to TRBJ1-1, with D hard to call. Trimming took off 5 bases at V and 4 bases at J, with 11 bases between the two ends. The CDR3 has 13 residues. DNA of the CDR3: TGTGCCAGCAGTGTTATTCTTGTCACTGAAGCTTTCTTT. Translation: CASSVILVTEAFF.